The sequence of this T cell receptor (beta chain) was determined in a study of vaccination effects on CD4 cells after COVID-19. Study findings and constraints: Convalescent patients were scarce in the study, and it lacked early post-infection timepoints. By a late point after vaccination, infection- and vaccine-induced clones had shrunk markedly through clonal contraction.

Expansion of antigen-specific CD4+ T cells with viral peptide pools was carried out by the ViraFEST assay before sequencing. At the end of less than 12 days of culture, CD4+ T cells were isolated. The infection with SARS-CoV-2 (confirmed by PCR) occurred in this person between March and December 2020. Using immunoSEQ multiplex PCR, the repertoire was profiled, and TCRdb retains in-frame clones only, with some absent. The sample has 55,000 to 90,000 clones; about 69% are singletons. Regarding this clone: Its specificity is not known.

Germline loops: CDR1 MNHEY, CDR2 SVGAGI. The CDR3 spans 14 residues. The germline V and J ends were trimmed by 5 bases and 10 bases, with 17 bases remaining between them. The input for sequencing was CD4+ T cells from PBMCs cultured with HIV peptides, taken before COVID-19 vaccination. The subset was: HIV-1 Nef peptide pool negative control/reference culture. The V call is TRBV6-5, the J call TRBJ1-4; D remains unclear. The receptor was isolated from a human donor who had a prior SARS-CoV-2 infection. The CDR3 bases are TGTGCCAGCAGTCACACCCAGTCTCGGGGAAAACTGTTTTTT. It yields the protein CASSHTQSRGKLFF.